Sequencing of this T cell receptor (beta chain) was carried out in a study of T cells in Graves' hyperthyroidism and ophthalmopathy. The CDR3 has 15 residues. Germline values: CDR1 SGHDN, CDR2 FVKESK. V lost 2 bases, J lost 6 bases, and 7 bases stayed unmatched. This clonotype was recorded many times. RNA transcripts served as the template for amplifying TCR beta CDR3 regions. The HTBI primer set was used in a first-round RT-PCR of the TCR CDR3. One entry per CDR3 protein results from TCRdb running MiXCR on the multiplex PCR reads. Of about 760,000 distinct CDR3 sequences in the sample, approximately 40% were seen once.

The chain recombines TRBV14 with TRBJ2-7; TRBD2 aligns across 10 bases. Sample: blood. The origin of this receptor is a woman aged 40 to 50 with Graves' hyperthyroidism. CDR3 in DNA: TGTGCCAGCAGCCAAATGCTAGCGGGAGCCGGCGAGCAGTACTTC. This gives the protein CASSQMLAGAGEQYF.